The 26 T cell receptor beta chains below all came from one sample that was sequenced in a study of blood T cell repertoires in COVID-19. The data were produced by immunoSEQ multiplex PCR, yet TCRdb's version contains in-frame clones alone and is incomplete. The table shows approximately 350,000 clones, with 87% occurring only once. The sequenced sample was peripheral blood. The receptor set was obtained from a woman aged 45-65 years with COVID-19, enrolled during active disease.

The V gene is TRBV3-1 (or the pseudogene TRBV3-2), the J gene TRBJ1-2, with D possibly TRBD1 on 5 matching bases. The ends were cut back, 1 base at V and 7 bases at J, with 13 bases in the middle. CDR1 is LGHDT and CDR2 is YNNKEL in the germline V gene (reference sequence). The length of the CDR3 is 14 residues. CDR3 in amino acids: CASSQATGRAGYTF. CDR3 nucleotides: TGTGCCAGCAGCCAAGCAACAGGACGCGCTGGCTACACCTTC.

The sample holds one count of this clone. The chain has TRBV19 and TRBJ2-1; 7 bases agree with TRBD2. Germline CDR1 reads LNHDA; CDR2 reads SQIVND (reference sequence). The V gene end was trimmed by 6 bases and the J gene end by 5 bases; junction bases not matched to a gene: 7. CDR3 length equals 14 residues. The CDR3 sequence: CASRWGAGDNEQFF. For the CDR3, the DNA is TGTGCCAGTAGATGGGGCGCGGGAGACAATGAGCAGTTCTTC. The full variable domain, in which reference TRBV19 and TRBJ2-1 provide the parts outside the CDR3, is DGGITQSPKYLFRKEGQNVTLSCEQNLNHDAMYWYRQDPGQGLRLIYYSQIVNDFQKGDIAEGYSVSREKKESFPLTVTSAQKNPTAFYLCASRWGAGDNEQFFGPGTRLTVL.

The chain joins TRBV4-2 to TRBJ2-1; the match to TRBD2 covers 8 bases. Per germline, CDR1 LGHNA and CDR2 YNFKEQ. This CDR3 has 14 amino acids. Trimming at V came to 2 bases and at J to 8 bases, leaving 5 bases not matched to a gene. CDR3 amino acids: CASSQPREGDEQFF. The CDR3 DNA sequence: TGTGCCAGCAGCCAACCCCGGGAGGGGGATGAGCAGTTCTTC.

The J gene is TRBJ1-2, the V gene TRBV11-2; 7 bases match TRBD1. The J segment lost 0 bases and the V segment lost 10 bases, leaving 14 bases of the junction unmatched. This CDR3 is built from 16 residues. Germline V gene sequence: CDR1 SGHAT, CDR2 FQNNGV. Written as DNA, the CDR3 is TGTGCCACCACACCGGACCGGGACAGAGCTAACTATGGCTACACCTTC. Protein sequence: CATTPDRDRANYGYTF.

This clone showed up just once. The chain links TRBV3-1 (or the pseudogene TRBV3-2) to TRBJ2-1, with a weak D call TRBD1 (6 bases). This CDR3 spans 15 amino acids. V gave up 2 bases and J gave up 1 base, with 9 bases separating them. The germline CDR1 and CDR2 sequences are LGHDT and YNNKEL (reference sequence). CDR3 sequence: CASSQQQGSYNEQFF. CDR3 nucleotides: TGTGCCAGCAGCCAACAACAGGGTTCCTACAATGAGCAGTTCTTC.

Comment on this clone: Compared with germline, one end of the junction differs, possibly owing to a read error. The chain couples TRBV5-4 to TRBJ2-7; 8 bases align to TRBD1. In germline, CDR1 is SGHNT, CDR2 YYREEE (reference sequence). The CDR3 consists of 13 residues. The CDR3 protein is CANSSDRAYEQYF. CDR3 coding DNA: TGTGCCAACAGCTCGGACAGGGCCTACGAGCAGTACTTC.

The chain joins TRBV5-1 to TRBJ2-3, with 12 bases fitting TRBD2. The CDR3 extends over 18 amino acids. V lost 0 bases and J lost 1; bases outside the gene matches: 6. Germline values: CDR1 SGHRS, CDR2 YFSETQ. DNA for the CDR3: TGCGCCAGCAGCTTGGAACTCGGACTAGCGGGACGCACAGATACGCAGTATTTT. Encoded protein: CASSLELGLAGRTDTQYF.

J is TRBJ2-1 and V is TRBV7-3, with 7 bases fitting TRBD1. CDR1 and CDR2 (germline): SGHTA, FQGTGA. Losses at the gene ends were 4 bases for V and 2 bases for J; bases not matched to a gene: 5. The length of the CDR3 is 15 residues. The chain's CDR3 is CASSSTGIPYNEQFF. CDR3 coding DNA: TGTGCCAGCAGCTCGACAGGGATCCCCTACAATGAGCAGTTCTTC.

The chain is built from TRBV19 and TRBJ2-2, with D uncertain. The germline CDR1 and CDR2 sequences are LNHDA and SQIVND (reference sequence). Trimming pared 5 bases from V and 4 bases from J, leaving 14 bases between. The CDR3 runs 15 residues. The CDR3, as DNA: TGTGCCAGTAGTTATTTTGCGGTTACCACCGGGGAGCTGTTTTTT. Protein sequence: CASSYFAVTTGELFF.

This rearrangement joins TRBV12-3 or TRBV12-4 to TRBJ1-2; D possibly corresponds to TRBD1 (5 bases). With 3 bases removed from V and 5 bases from J, the gap between germline ends came to 7 bases. CDR3 length: 12 residues. In nucleotides, the CDR3 is TGTGCCAGCAGTTTCTCAGGGTATGGCTACACCTTC. It translates to CASSFSGYGYTF.

The chain has TRBV11-2 and TRBJ1-2, with TRBD1 identical over 10 bases. V shed 5 bases and J 5 bases; nucleotides not matched to a gene: 8. The CDR3 totals 15 residues. Germline CDR1 SGHAT, CDR2 FQNNGV. DNA for the CDR3: TGTGCCAGCAGCGACAGGGGGCTCCTGGCTTATGGCTACACCTTC. It encodes CASSDRGLLAYGYTF.

The rearrangement uses TRBV9 and TRBJ2-3; a weak D match, TRBD2 (6 bases). The CDR3 covers 16 residues. Germline V gene sequence: CDR1 SGDLS, CDR2 YYNGEE. V was trimmed by 3 bases and J by 1 base, leaving 15 bases between them. The CDR3 coding sequence is TGTGCCAGCAGCGCGAACCCGGGACTTGGCACAGATACGCAGTATTTT. The encoded protein is CASSANPGLGTDTQYF.

CDR3 nucleotide sequence: TGTGCCAGCAGACCAAGCGGGACGGCCTACGAGCAGTACTTC. Residues: CASRPSGTAYEQYF. The chain employs TRBV14 and TRBJ2-7; TRBD2 agrees at 7 bases. Trimming at V came to 6 bases and at J to 2 bases, leaving 7 bases not matched to a gene. The CDR3 contains 14 residues. Germline V gene data show CDR1 as SGHDN and CDR2 as FVKESK.

For the CDR3, the DNA is TGTGCCAGCAGGAGGCGGGAGCTCACCGGGGAGCTGTTTTTT. Its translation: CASRRRELTGELFF. J is TRBJ2-2 and V is TRBV11-3; 7 nucleotides agree with TRBD2. This CDR3 has 14 amino acids. V lost 6 bases to trimming and J lost 4 bases; unmatched junction nucleotides: 5. In germline, CDR1 is SGHNT, CDR2 YENEEA.

Regarding this clone: Other DNA sequences in the same sample also yield this CDR3. The chain employs TRBV7-2 and TRBJ2-1; D ambiguous. Trimming took off 1 base at V and 4 bases at J, with 5 bases between the two ends. The CDR3 spans 13 residues. The germline gives CDR1 SGHTA, CDR2 FQGNSA. This CDR3 is CASSLDRYNEQFF. In DNA form, the CDR3 reads TGTGCCAGCAGCTTAGATCGGTACAATGAGCAGTTCTTC.

The rearrangement links TRBV2 to TRBJ1-5; D perhaps matches TRBD1 (5 bases). The CDR3 covers 13 residues. Trimming took 6 bases from V and 0 from J, leaving 6 bases between them. Looked up from germline, CDR1 is SNHLY and CDR2 is FYNNEI. The CDR3 sequence: CASSRDSNQPQHF. CDR3 nucleotide sequence: TGTGCCAGCAGCAGGGATAGCAATCAGCCCCAGCATTTT. Using reference TRBV2 and TRBJ1-5 for the parts outside the CDR3, the full variable domain is EPEVTQTPSHQVTQMGQEVILRCVPISNHLYFYWYRQILGQKVEFLVSFYNNEISEKSEIFDDQFSVERPDGSNFTLKIRSTKLEDSAMYFCASSRDSNQPQHFGDGTRLSIL.

This chain links TRBV30 with TRBJ2-1, with 8 bases lining up with TRBD2. This CDR3 has 15 amino acids. Germline CDR1 and CDR2: GTSNPN and SVGIG (reference sequence). V lost 4 bases, J lost 2 bases, and 7 bases stayed unmatched. CDR3 nucleotides: TGTGCCTGGATCCCCGGGACTAGTCCCTACAATGAGCAGTTCTTC. Its protein product is CAWIPGTSPYNEQFF.

CDR3 sequence reads: CASSPSYGINEQFF. In DNA, the CDR3 is TGTGCCAGCTCACCTAGTTACGGGATAAATGAGCAGTTCTTC. The chain recombines TRBV18 with TRBJ2-1, with D maybe TRBD2 (5 bases). Germline V gene data show CDR1 as KGHSH and CDR2 as LQKENI. Trimming shortened V by 3 bases and J by 7 bases, and 13 bases separated the two germline ends. The CDR3 contains 14 residues.

A word on this clone: A junction boundary mismatches the germline segment, possibly from a read error. The rearrangement joins TRBV7-7 to TRBJ2-7, with D tentatively TRBD2 (5 bases). CDR3 length equals 13 residues. CDR1 and CDR2 (germline): SSHAT, FNYEAQ (reference sequence). The DNA for the CDR3 is TGTGCTAGCAGCTTAGAATCTGCGGGCGAGCAGTACTTC. The encoded protein is CASSLESAGEQYF.

This clone has only a few counts. The rearrangement links TRBV7-2 to TRBJ2-2; D remains unclear. V gave up 3 bases and J gave up 7 bases, with 3 bases separating them. Germline V CDR1 and CDR2: SGHTA, FQGNSA. The CDR3 covers 11 residues. CDR3 coding DNA: TGTGCCAGCAGCTTTTACGGGGAGCTGTTTTTT. This translates into CASSFYGELFF.

This clone was recorded only once. The chain couples TRBV7-2 to TRBJ2-4; perhaps TRBD2 as D (5 bases). Trimming took off 4 bases at V and 2 bases at J, with 9 bases between the two ends. CDR3 size: 14 residues. In germline, CDR1 is SGHTA, CDR2 FQGNSA. As DNA, the CDR3 is TGTGCCAGCAGCTCACGGGGTCCCAAAAACATTCAGTACTTC. This sequence encodes CASSSRGPKNIQYF.

The V and J genes are TRBV6-5 and TRBJ2-2, with 9 positions matching TRBD1. With V trimmed by 5 bases and J by 3 bases, 4 bases remained unmatched. Germline V gene lookup returns CDR1 MNHEY and CDR2 SVGAGI. The CDR3 is 15 amino acids. The chain's CDR3 is CASSNDRGYTGELFF. The CDR3 DNA follows: TGTGCCAGCAGTAACGACAGGGGGTACACCGGGGAGCTGTTTTTT.

The chain employs TRBV3-1 (or the pseudogene TRBV3-2) and TRBJ1-4, with 8 bases lining up with TRBD1. Germline V lookup: CDR1 LGHDT, CDR2 YNNKEL (reference sequence). Unmatched junction bases numbered 6, after V lost 3 bases and J lost 3 bases. The CDR3 is 16 amino acids. CDR3 protein: CASSHRGQGPNEKLFF. In DNA, the CDR3 is TGTGCCAGCAGCCATCGCGGACAGGGTCCTAATGAAAAACTGTTTTTT.

This clone was observed a handful of times. V gene TRBV7-9 combines with J gene TRBJ1-1; TRBD1 matches 8 bases. The ends lost 5 bases at V and 3 bases at J; junction bases unmatched: 5. The CDR3 consists of 14 residues. Germline CDR1 reads SEHNR; CDR2 reads FQNEAQ (reference sequence). The CDR3 DNA sequence: TGTGCCAGCAGCCCTGGACAGGGACACACTGAAGCTTTCTTT. Translated, it gives CASSPGQGHTEAFF. The entire variable domain, with the rest obtained from reference TRBV7-9 and TRBJ1-1, is as follows: DTGVSQNPRHKITKRGQNVTFRCDPISEHNRLYWYRQTLGQGPEFLTYFQNEAQLEKSRLLSDRFSAERPKGSFSTLEIQRTEQGDSAMYLCASSPGQGHTEAFFGQGTRLTVV.

This clone was recorded once. The V gene is TRBV13, the J gene TRBJ1-6, with D possibly TRBD1 on 5 matching bases. The CDR3 contains 13 residues. V was cut by 3 bases and J by 13 bases, with 13 bases left in between. CDR1 PRHDT and CDR2 FYEKMQ come from the germline V gene (reference sequence). CDR3 region: CASSFNGHYPLHF. The DNA of the CDR3 is TGTGCCAGCAGCTTTAACGGACATTATCCCCTCCACTTT.

The chain recombines TRBV7-6 with TRBJ2-7; 8 bases fit TRBD1. The CDR3 covers 16 residues. CDR1 SGHVS and CDR2 FNYEAQ come from the germline V gene. Trimming at V came to 4 bases and at J to 6 bases, leaving 14 bases not matched to a gene. The CDR3 here is CASSSTRQGLKLEQYF. The CDR3 region has the DNA TGTGCCAGCAGCTCCACTAGACAGGGGTTGAAACTCGAGCAGTACTTC.